This record concerns one T cell receptor beta chain sequence. What it binds is unknown. Germline V gene sequence: CDR1 MDHEN, CDR2 SYDVKM. The ends were cut back, 4 bases at V and 0 bases at J, with 10 bases in the middle. The CDR3 has 14 amino acids. Data came from immunoSEQ multiplex PCR; TCRdb stores just in-frame clones and leaves some out. The sample yields some 180,000 clones, roughly 86% seen once. This record belongs to a study of cytomegalovirus exposure and HLA in healthy donors. Study-wide findings and caveats: According to a subsequent analysis, TCR clusters identified in the first cohort showed a tendency to co-occur across the 100 to 150 validation repertoires. There were some public TCRs occurring in many donors, but most TCR sequences were rare.

This clonotype was sampled from a man aged 25 to 45 in good health and CMV-seropositive. The sequencing input was PBMCs. V and J are TRBV28 and TRBJ2-7; the D call may be TRBD1 or TRBD2 (6 bases each). CDR3 amino acids: CASSWGARSYEQYF. The CDR3 DNA reads TGTGCCAGCAGTTGGGGGGCCCGCTCCTACGAGCAGTACTTC. The entire variable domain, with the rest obtained from reference TRBV28 and TRBJ2-7, is as follows: DVKVTQSSRYLVKRTGEKVFLECVQDMDHENMFWYRQDPGLGLRLIYFSYDVKMKEKGDIPEGYSVSREKKERFSLILESASTNQTSMYLCASSWGARSYEQYFGPGTRLTVT.